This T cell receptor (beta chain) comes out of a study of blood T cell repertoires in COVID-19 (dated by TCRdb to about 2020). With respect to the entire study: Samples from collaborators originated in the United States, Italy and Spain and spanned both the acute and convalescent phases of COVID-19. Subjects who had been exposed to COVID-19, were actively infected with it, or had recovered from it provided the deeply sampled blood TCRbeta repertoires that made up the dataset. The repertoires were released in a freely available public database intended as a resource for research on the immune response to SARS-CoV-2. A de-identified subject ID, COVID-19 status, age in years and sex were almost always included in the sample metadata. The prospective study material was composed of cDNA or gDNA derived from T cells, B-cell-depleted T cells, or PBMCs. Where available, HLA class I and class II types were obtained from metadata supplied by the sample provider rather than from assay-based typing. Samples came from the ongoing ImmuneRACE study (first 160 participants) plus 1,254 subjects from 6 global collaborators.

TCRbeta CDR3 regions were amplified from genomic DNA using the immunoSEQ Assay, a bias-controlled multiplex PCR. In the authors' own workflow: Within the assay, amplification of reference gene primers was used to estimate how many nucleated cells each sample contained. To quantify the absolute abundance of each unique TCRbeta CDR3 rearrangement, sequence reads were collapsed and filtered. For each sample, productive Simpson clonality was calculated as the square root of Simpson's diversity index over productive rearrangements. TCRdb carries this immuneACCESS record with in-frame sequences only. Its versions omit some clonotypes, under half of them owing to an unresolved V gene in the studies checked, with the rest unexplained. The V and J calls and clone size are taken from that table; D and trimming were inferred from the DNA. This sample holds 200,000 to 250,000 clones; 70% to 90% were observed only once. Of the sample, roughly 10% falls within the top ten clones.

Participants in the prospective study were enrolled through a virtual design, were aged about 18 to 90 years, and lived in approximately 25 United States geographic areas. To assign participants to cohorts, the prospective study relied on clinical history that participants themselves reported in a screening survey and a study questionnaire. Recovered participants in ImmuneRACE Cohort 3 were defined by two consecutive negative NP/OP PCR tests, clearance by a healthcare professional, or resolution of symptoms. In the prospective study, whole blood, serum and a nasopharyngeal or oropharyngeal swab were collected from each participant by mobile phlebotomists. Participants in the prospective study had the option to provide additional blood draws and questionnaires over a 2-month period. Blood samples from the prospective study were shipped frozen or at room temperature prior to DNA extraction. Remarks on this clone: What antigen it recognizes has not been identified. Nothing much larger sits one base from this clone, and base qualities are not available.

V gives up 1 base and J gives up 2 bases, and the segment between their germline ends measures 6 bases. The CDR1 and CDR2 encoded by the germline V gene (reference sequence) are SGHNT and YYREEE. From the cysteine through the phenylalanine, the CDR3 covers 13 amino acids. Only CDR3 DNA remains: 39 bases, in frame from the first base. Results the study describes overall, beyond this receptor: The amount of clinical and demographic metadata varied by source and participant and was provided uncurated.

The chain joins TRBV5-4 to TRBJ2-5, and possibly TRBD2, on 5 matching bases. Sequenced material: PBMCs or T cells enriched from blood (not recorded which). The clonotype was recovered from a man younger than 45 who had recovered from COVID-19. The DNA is TGTGCCAGCAGCTTGAGAGGGCAAGAGACCCAGTACTTC. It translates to CASSLRGQETQYF.